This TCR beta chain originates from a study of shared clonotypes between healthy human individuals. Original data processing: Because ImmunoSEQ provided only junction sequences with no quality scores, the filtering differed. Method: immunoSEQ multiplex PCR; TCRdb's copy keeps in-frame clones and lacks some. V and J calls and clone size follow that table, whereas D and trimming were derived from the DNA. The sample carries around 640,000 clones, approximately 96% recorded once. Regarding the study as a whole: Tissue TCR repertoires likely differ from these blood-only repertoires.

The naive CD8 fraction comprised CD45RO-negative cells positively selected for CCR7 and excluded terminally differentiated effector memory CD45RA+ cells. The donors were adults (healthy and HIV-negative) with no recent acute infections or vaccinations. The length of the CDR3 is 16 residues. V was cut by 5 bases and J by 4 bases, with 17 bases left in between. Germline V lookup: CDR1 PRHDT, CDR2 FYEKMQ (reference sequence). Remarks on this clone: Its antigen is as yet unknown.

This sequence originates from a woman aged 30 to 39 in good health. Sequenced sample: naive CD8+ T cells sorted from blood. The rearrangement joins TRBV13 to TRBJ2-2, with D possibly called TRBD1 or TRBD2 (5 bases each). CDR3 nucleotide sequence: TGTGCCAGCAGCCCTCGAGGGGAGCACGTCACCGGGGAGCTGTTTTTT. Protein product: CASSPRGEHVTGELFF.